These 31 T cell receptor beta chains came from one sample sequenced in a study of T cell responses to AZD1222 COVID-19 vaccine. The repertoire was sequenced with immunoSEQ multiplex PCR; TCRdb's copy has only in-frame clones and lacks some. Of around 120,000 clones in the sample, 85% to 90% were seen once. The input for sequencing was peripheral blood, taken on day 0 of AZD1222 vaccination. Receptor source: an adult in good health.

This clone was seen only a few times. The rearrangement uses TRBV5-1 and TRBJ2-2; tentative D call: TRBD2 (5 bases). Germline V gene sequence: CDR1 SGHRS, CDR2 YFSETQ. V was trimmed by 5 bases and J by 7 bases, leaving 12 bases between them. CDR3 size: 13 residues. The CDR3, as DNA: TGCGCCAGCAGTGGTGTGAGGGTCGGGGAGCTGTTTTTT. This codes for CASSGVRVGELFF.

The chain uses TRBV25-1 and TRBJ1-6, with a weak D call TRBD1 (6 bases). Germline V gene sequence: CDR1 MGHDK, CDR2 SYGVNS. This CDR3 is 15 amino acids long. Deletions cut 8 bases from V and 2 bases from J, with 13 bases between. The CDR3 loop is CASSRGGTYNSPLHF. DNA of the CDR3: TGTGCCAGCTCAAGGGGGGGCACCTATAATTCACCCCTCCACTTT.

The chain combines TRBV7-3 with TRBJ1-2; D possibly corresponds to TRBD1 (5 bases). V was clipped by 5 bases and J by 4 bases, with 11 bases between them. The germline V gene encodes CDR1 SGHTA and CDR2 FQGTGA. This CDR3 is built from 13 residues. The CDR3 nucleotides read TGTGCCAGCAGCCCGGGACTGGGCTATGGCTACACCTTC. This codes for CASSPGLGYGYTF.

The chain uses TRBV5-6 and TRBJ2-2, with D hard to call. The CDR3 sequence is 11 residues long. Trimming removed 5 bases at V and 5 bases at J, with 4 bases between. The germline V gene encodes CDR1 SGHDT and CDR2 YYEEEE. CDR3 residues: CASSRTGELFF. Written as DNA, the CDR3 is TGTGCCAGCAGTCGGACCGGGGAGCTGTTTTTT. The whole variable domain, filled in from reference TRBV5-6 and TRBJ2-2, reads DAGVTQSPTHLIKTRGQQVTLRCSPKSGHDTVSWYQQALGQGPQFIFQYYEEEERQRGNFPDRFSGHQFPNYSSELNVNALLLGDSALYLCASSRTGELFFGEGSRLTVL.

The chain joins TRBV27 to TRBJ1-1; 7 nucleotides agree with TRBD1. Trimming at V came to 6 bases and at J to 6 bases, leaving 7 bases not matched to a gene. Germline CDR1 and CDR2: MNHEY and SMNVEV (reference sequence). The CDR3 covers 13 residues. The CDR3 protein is CASSGGGQPEAFF. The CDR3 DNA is TGTGCCAGCAGCGGTGGGGGACAGCCTGAAGCTTTCTTT.

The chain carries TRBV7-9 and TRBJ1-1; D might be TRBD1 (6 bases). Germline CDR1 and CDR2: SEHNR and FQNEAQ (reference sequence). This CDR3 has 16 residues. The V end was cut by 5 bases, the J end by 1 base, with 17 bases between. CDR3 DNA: TGTGCCAGCAGCCCTAGACAGGTTTGGAGGAACACTGAAGCTTTCTTT. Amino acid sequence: CASSPRQVWRNTEAFF.

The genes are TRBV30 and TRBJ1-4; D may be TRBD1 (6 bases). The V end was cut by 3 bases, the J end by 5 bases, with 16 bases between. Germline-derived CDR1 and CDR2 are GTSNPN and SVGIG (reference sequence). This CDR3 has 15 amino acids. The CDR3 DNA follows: TGTGCCTGGAGAGGGGGAGGGCTTAAGAATGAAAAACTGTTTTTT. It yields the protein CAWRGGGLKNEKLFF.

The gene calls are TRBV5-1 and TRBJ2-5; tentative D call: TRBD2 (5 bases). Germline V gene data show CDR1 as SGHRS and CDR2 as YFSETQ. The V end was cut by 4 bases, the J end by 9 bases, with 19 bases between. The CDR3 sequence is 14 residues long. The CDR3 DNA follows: TGCGCCAGCAGCGACCCGGGCCCCACGAGGGCCCAGTACTTC. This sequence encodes CASSDPGPTRAQYF. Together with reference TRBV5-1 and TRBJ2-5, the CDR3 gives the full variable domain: KAGVTQTPRYLIKTRGQQVTLSCSPISGHRSVSWYQQTPGQGLQFLFEYFSETQRNKGNFPGRFSGRQFSNSRSEMNVSTLELGDSALYLCASSDPGPTRAQYFGPGTRLLVL.

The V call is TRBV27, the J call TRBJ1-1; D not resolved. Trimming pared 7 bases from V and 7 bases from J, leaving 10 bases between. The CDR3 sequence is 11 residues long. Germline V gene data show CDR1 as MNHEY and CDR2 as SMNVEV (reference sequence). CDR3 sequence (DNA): TGTGCCAGCAATTCGGAGGGTGAAGCTTTCTTT. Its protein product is CASNSEGEAFF.

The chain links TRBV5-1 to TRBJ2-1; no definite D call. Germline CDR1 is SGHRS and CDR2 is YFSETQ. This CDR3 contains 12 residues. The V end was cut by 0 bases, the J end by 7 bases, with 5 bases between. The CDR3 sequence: CASSLGANEQFF. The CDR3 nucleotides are TGCGCCAGCAGCTTGGGGGCGAATGAGCAGTTCTTC. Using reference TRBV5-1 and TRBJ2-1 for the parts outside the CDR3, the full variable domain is KAGVTQTPRYLIKTRGQQVTLSCSPISGHRSVSWYQQTPGQGLQFLFEYFSETQRNKGNFPGRFSGRQFSNSRSEMNVSTLELGDSALYLCASSLGANEQFFGPGTRLTVL.

CDR3 protein: CASSPLGTGHSPLHF. CDR3 DNA: TGTGCCAGCTCACCCCTCGGGACAGGGCATTCACCCCTCCACTTT. The chain carries TRBV18 and TRBJ1-6; the match to TRBD1 covers 9 bases. Trimming removed 3 bases from V and 8 bases from J; junction bases left unmatched: 5. This CDR3 comprises 15 residues. Per germline, CDR1 KGHSH and CDR2 LQKENI.

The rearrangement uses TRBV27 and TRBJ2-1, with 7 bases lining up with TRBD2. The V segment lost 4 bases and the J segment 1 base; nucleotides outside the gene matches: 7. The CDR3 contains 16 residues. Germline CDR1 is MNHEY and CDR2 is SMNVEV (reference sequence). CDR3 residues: CASSSKGTKSYNEQFF. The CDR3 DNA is TGTGCCAGCAGTTCCAAAGGGACTAAGTCCTACAATGAGCAGTTCTTC.

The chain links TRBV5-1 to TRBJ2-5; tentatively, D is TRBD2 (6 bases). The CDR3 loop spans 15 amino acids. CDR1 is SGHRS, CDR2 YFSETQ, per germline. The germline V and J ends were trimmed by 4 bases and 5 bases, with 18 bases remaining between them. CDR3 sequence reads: CASSRGGRIEETQYF. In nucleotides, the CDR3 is TGCGCCAGCAGCCGGGGAGGTCGAATAGAGGAGACCCAGTACTTC.

The DNA for the CDR3 is TGTGCCAGCAGTTATCAACAGGGGGCGCCTTATGGCTACACCTTC. It translates to CASSYQQGAPYGYTF. J is TRBJ1-2 and V is TRBV6-5; TRBD1 aligns across 9 bases. With V trimmed by 3 bases and J by 5 bases, 7 bases remained unmatched. The CDR3 sequence is 15 residues long. Looked up from germline, CDR1 is MNHEY and CDR2 is SVGAGI.

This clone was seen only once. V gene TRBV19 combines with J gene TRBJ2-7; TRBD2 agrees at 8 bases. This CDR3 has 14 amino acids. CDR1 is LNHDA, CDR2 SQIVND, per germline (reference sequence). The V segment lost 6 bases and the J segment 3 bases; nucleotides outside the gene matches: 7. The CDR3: CASREGLGVYEQYF. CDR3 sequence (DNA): TGTGCCAGTAGGGAGGGACTAGGTGTCTACGAGCAGTACTTC. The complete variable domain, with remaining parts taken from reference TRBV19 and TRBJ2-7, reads DGGITQSPKYLFRKEGQNVTLSCEQNLNHDAMYWYRQDPGQGLRLIYYSQIVNDFQKGDIAEGYSVSREKKESFPLTVTSAQKNPTAFYLCASREGLGVYEQYFGPGTRLTVT.

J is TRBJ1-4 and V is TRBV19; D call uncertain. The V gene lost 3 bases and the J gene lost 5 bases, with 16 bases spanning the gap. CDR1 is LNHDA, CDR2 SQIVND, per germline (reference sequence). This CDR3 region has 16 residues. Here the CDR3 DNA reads TGTGCCAGTAGTATGGGAATGGGAGTACTCAATGAAAAACTGTTTTTT. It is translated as CASSMGMGVLNEKLFF.

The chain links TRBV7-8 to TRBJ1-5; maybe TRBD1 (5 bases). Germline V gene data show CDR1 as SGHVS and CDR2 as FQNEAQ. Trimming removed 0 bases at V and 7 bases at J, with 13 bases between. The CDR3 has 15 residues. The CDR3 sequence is CASSLAGGGNQPQHF. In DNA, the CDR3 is TGTGCCAGCAGCTTAGCCGGTGGGGGAAACCAGCCCCAGCATTTT.

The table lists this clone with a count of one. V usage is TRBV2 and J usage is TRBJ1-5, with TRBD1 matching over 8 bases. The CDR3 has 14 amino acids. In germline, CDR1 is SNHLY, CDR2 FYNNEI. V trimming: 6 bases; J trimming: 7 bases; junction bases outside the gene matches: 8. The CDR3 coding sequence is TGTGCCAGCAGGGACTCGGGACAGGACCAGCCCCAGCATTTT. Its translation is CASRDSGQDQPQHF.

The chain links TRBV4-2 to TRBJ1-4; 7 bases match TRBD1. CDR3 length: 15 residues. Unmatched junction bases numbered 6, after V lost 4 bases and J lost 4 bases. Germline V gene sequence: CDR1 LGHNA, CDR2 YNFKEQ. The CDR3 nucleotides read TGTGCCAGCAGCCGCGGACAGGCCGTTAATGAAAAACTGTTTTTT. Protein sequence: CASSRGQAVNEKLFF.

CDR3 sequence: CASSVEGDPTDTQYF. CDR3 DNA: TGTGCCAGCAGCGTAGAAGGGGATCCCACAGATACGCAGTATTTT. V usage is TRBV9 and J usage is TRBJ2-3, with a tentative D call TRBD1 (5 bases). CDR1 is SGDLS, CDR2 YYNGEE, per germline. The CDR3 is 15 residues long. Trimming removed 0 bases at V and 2 bases at J, with 10 bases between.

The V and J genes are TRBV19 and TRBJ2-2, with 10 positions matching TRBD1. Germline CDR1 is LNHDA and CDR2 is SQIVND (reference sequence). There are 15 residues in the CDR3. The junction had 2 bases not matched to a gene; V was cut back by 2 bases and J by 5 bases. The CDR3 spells CASSIRGQGTGELFF. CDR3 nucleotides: TGTGCCAGTAGTATACGGGGACAGGGGACCGGGGAGCTGTTTTTT.

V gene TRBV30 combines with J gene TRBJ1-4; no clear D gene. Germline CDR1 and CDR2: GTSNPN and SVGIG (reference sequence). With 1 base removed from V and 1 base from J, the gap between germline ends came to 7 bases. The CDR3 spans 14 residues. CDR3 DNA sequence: TGTGCCTGGAGTGCGGGGTTAACTAATGAAAAACTGTTTTTT. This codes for CAWSAGLTNEKLFF.

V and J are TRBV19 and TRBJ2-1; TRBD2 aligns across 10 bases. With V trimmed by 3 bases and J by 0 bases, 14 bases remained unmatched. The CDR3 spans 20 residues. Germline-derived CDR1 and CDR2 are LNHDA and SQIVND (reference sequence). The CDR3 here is CASSMRGASGGPSSYNEQFF. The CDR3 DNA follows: TGTGCCAGTAGTATGCGGGGGGCTAGCGGGGGACCGAGCTCCTACAATGAGCAGTTCTTC.

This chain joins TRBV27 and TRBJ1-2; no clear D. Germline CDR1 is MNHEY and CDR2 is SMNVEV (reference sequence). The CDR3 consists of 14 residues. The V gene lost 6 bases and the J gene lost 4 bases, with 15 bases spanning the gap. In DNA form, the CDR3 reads TGTGCCAGCAGCACCCTAACATCCCCCTATGGCTACACCTTC. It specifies CASSTLTSPYGYTF.

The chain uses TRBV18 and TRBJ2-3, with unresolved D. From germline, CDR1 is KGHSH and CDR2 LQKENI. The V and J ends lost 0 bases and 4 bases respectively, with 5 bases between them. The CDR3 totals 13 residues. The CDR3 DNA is TGTGCCAGCTCACCACCAAGGGCAGATACGCAGTATTTT. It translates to CASSPPRADTQYF.

Written as DNA, the CDR3 is TGTGCCAGCAGCTTCCTGACCGATCAGCCCCAGCATTTT. Its protein product is CASSFLTDQPQHF. The J gene is TRBJ1-5, the V gene TRBV5-6, with unresolved D. Germline lookup yields CDR1 SGHDT and CDR2 YYEEEE. V lost 2 bases, J lost 5 bases, and 8 bases lay in between. The CDR3 has 13 amino acids.

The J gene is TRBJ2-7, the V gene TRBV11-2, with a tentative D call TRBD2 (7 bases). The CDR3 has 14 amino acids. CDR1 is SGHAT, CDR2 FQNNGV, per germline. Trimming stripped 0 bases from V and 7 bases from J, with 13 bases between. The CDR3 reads CASSLDGGALEQYF. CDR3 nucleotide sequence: TGTGCCAGCAGCTTAGATGGGGGGGCGCTTGAGCAGTACTTC.

CDR3 sequence (DNA): TGCGCCAGTTCGAGGGTGGCGTCGAACACCGGGGAGCTGTTTTTT. Translated: CASSRVASNTGELFF. V gene TRBV5-1 combines with J gene TRBJ2-2, with D possibly matching TRBD2 (5 bases). V was shortened by 8 bases and J by 0 bases, with 14 bases between the two germline ends. CDR3 size: 15 residues. The germline V gene encodes CDR1 SGHRS and CDR2 YFSETQ.

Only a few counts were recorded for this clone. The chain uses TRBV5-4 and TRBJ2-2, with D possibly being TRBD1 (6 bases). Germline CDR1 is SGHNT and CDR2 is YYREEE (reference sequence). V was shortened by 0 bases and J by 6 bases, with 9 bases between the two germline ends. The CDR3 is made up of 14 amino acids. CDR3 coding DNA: TGTGCCAGCAGCTTGGCAGGGGTATCCGGGGAGCTGTTTTTT. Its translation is CASSLAGVSGELFF.

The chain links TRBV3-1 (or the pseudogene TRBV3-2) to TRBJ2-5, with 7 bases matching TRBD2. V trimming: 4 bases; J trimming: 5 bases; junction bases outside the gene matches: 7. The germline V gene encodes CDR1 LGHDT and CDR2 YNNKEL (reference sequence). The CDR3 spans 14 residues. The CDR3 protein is CASSRGLVVETQYF. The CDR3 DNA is TGTGCCAGCAGCCGAGGACTAGTTGTGGAGACCCAGTACTTC.

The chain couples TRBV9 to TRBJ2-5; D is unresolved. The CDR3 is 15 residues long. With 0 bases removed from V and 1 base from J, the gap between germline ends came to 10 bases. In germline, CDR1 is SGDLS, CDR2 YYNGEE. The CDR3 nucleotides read TGTGCCAGCAGCGTAGAGGCAGCCCTCCAAGAGACCCAGTACTTC. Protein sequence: CASSVEAALQETQYF.